Listed here are 27 T cell receptor beta chains from one sample, sequenced in a study of blood T cells in healthy people across ages. Alongside a J-beta primer mix, a sample-barcoded 5' primer served in a second PCR lasting about 7 to 12 cycles. TCRdb re-derived calls from the 5' RACE reads in MiXCR, one entry per CDR3 protein. The sample consists of some 940,000 distinct CDR3 sequences, 25% to 30% of them appearing once. The sample also formed part of further work on T cells of mothers and their children.

The sample consisted of blood. The receptors here all came from a middle-aged woman in good health.

In its sample, this clonotype was seen many times. The CDR3 DNA reads TGCGCCAGCAGCCAAGAGCCCAGCGGGGTATCCTACGAGCAGTACTTC. Its translation is CASSQEPSGVSYEQYF. V gene TRBV4-3 combines with J gene TRBJ2-7; 7 bases are shared with TRBD2. The CDR3 has 16 residues. Germline assignment: CDR1 LGHNA and CDR2 YSLEER. The ends lost 0 bases at V and 1 base at J; junction bases unmatched: 6.

This chain connects TRBV6-5 to TRBJ2-7, with no clear D. The CDR3 sequence is 13 residues long. CDR1 and CDR2 from the germline V gene are MNHEY and SVGAGI. Trimming took off 8 bases at V and 1 base at J, with 12 bases between the two ends. The CDR3 sequence: CASRASSSYEQYF. The CDR3 DNA reads TGTGCCAGCCGGGCGAGTTCTTCCTACGAGCAGTACTTC.

This clonotype showed up just a few times. V usage is TRBV6-5 and J usage is TRBJ2-7, with 9 bases aligning to TRBD2. With 4 bases clipped from V and 6 bases from J, the junction kept 4 bases outside the gene matches. Germline CDR1 is MNHEY and CDR2 is SVGAGI. The CDR3 is 13 residues long. This chain's CDR3 is CASSSAGGREQYF. The CDR3 region has the DNA TGTGCCAGCAGTTCGGCGGGGGGGCGCGAGCAGTACTTC.

In this sample, this clonotype turned up many times. The chain joins TRBV20-1 to TRBJ2-3; 12 positions match TRBD2. Germline V gene data show CDR1 as DFQATT and CDR2 as SNEGSKA (reference sequence). The CDR3 contains 13 residues. Trimming cost V 4 bases and J 13 bases; bases outside gene matches: 9. CDR3 residues: CSAIQTSGGEEYF. The CDR3 DNA follows: TGCAGTGCTATCCAGACTAGCGGGGGTGAGGAGTATTTT.

This clonotype appeared many times. V and J are TRBV7-8 and TRBJ1-5; 7 bases map to TRBD1. The ends lost 4 bases at V and 2 bases at J; junction bases unmatched: 5. CDR3 size: 15 residues. Germline V CDR1 and CDR2: SGHVS, FQNEAQ. CDR3 in amino acids: CASSSGDSRNQPQHF. DNA for the CDR3: TGTGCCAGCAGCTCAGGGGACAGCCGCAATCAGCCCCAGCATTTT.

This clonotype has a handful of counts. The DNA of the CDR3 is TGTGCCAGCAGGGACATAGCCAATCAGCCCCAGCATTTT. This sequence encodes CASRDIANQPQHF. The chain has TRBV6-2 or TRBV6-3 and TRBJ1-5, with D perhaps matching TRBD1 (5 bases). Germline V gene data show CDR1 as MNHEY and CDR2 as SVGEGT. The CDR3 spans 13 residues. Trimming removed 6 bases at V and 3 bases at J, with 9 bases between.

The chain joins TRBV28 to TRBJ1-4, with unresolved D. Germline-derived CDR1 and CDR2 are MDHEN and SYDVKM. The CDR3 extends over 12 amino acids. The V gene lost 2 bases and the J gene lost 8 bases, with 6 bases spanning the gap. CDR3 bases: TGTGCCAGCAGTTTAAGGCAGGAAAAACTGTTTTTT. Protein sequence: CASSLRQEKLFF.

Notes on this clonotype: Compared with germline, one end of the junction differs, possibly owing to a read error. In nucleotides, the CDR3 is TGTGCCAGCTCCACGGGACAGGGGTGGGAAAAACGGTTTTTT. Amino acid sequence: CASSTGQGWEKRFF. The rearrangement uses TRBV27 and TRBJ1-4, with 10 bases fitting TRBD1. CDR3 length: 14 residues. Germline V CDR1 and CDR2: MNHEY, SMNVEV (reference sequence).

The chain links TRBV28 to TRBJ2-5; 8 bases line up with TRBD2. V shed 5 bases and J 11 bases; nucleotides not matched to a gene: 7. The CDR3 has 12 amino acids. Per germline, CDR1 MDHEN and CDR2 SYDVKM. In DNA form, the CDR3 reads TGTGCCAGCAGTACGGGGGGGCAAGAGCAGTACTTC. The encoded protein is CASSTGGQEQYF.

This clonotype was detected once. The chain couples TRBV20-1 to TRBJ2-2; tentative D call: TRBD1 (5 bases). The CDR3 runs to 15 residues. CDR1 and CDR2 from the germline V gene are DFQATT and SNEGSKA (reference sequence). The ends were cut back, 2 bases at V and 2 bases at J, with 12 bases in the middle. The CDR3 spells CSARTRVLNTGELFF. CDR3 DNA sequence: TGCAGTGCTAGAACCAGGGTCCTTAACACCGGGGAGCTGTTTTTT.

This clonotype has only a few counts. The chain links TRBV9 to TRBJ1-1; D remains ambiguous. Trimming took off 0 bases at V and 4 bases at J, with 7 bases between the two ends. There are 13 residues in the CDR3. Germline assignment: CDR1 SGDLS and CDR2 YYNGEE. The DNA of the CDR3 is TGTGCCAGCAGCGTAGTGACGGGCACTGAAGCTTTCTTT. Amino acid sequence: CASSVVTGTEAFF.

This clonotype was observed at least ten times. This sequence joins TRBV28 and TRBJ2-7; tentative D call: TRBD2 (5 bases). The germline gives CDR1 MDHEN, CDR2 SYDVKM. The germline V and J ends were trimmed by 10 bases and 5 bases, with 15 bases remaining between them. The CDR3 is 12 amino acids. The CDR3 DNA follows: TGTGCCATCGAGACCCGGGGAAACGAGCAGTACTTC. This sequence encodes CAIETRGNEQYF.

This clonotype was seen only once. A much larger clone is a single base away; this may be a read error. The gene calls are TRBV9 and TRBJ2-5, with 7 bases aligning to TRBD1. This CDR3 comprises 14 residues. The germline CDR1 and CDR2 sequences are SGDLS and YYNGEE. Here the CDR3 DNA reads TGTGTCAGCAGCCAGGGGACAGCCCAAGAGACCCAGTACTTC. Translating gives CVSSQGTAQETQYF.

The V gene is TRBV7-8, the J gene TRBJ1-6; D perhaps matches TRBD1 (6 bases). Germline CDR1 SGHVS, CDR2 FQNEAQ. The CDR3 runs 12 residues. The V end lost 9 bases, the J end lost 4 bases, and 7 bases lay between the germline ends. DNA for the CDR3: TGTGCCAGTCAGGGGTATAATTCACCCCTCCACTTT. As protein: CASQGYNSPLHF.

This clonotype has more than one count but fewer than ten. V and J are TRBV7-3 and TRBJ1-1; the match to TRBD1 covers 8 bases. This CDR3 is 15 amino acids long. CDR1 and CDR2 (germline): SGHTA, FQGTGA. Trimming removed 4 bases from V and 9 bases from J; junction bases left unmatched: 13. The CDR3 sequence is CASSSVPGQERKAFF. The CDR3 nucleotides are TGTGCCAGCAGCTCCGTCCCGGGACAGGAGAGAAAAGCTTTCTTT.

This clonotype came up many times. The gene calls are TRBV6-5 and TRBJ2-7; 9 nucleotides match TRBD1. This CDR3 has 14 residues. Germline CDR1 and CDR2: MNHEY and SVGAGI. J lost 3 bases, V lost 4 bases, and 4 bases had no gene match. The CDR3 protein is CASSFRDRVYEQYF. The CDR3 nucleotides are TGTGCCAGCAGTTTCCGGGACAGGGTCTACGAGCAGTACTTC.

Notes on this clonotype: A read error may explain this, as a much larger clone is one base away. V gene TRBV7-9 combines with J gene TRBJ2-7; D is perhaps TRBD2 (6 bases). Germline-derived CDR1 and CDR2 are SEHNR and FQNEAQ (reference sequence). The V gene lost 5 bases and the J gene lost 3 bases, with 20 bases spanning the gap. CDR3 size: 16 residues. Written as DNA, the CDR3 is TGTGCCAGCAGCCCGACCCTAGGGGTGGGGGGCTACGAGCAGTACTTC. Encoded protein: CASSPTLGVGGYEQYF.

This clonotype was detected a few times. The V gene is TRBV5-1, the J gene TRBJ2-7; TRBD1 agrees at 8 bases. CDR3 length equals 15 residues. With 4 bases clipped from V and 2 bases from J, the junction kept 8 bases outside the gene matches. Germline CDR1 is SGHRS and CDR2 is YFSETQ. CDR3 DNA: TGCGCCAGCAGCCCAGGGGGCCTCGACACCTACGAGCAGTACTTC. It translates to CASSPGGLDTYEQYF.

This clonotype has just a few counts. The rearrangement links TRBV7-2 to TRBJ1-4; no clear D. Trimming removed 4 bases at V and 7 bases at J, with 16 bases between. The length of the CDR3 is 15 residues. Looked up from germline, CDR1 is SGHTA and CDR2 is FQGNSA. The CDR3 protein is CASSSGRRHGEKLFF. The DNA for the CDR3 is TGTGCCAGCAGCTCCGGGCGCCGTCACGGTGAAAAACTGTTTTTT.

The chain joins TRBV20-1 to TRBJ2-3; D remains unclear. CDR1 is DFQATT and CDR2 is SNEGSKA in the germline V gene (reference sequence). The ends were cut back, 1 base at V and 6 bases at J, with 8 bases in the middle. This CDR3 has 12 amino acids. The CDR3 nucleotides read TGCAGTGCTAGAGGGAAGAGCGATACGCAGTATTTT. Its protein product is CSARGKSDTQYF.

Points on this clonotype: A read error may account for a junction end that differs from germline. The chain is built from TRBV5-1 and TRBJ1-2, with D possibly matching TRBD1 (5 bases). CDR1 SGHRS and CDR2 YFSETQ come from the germline V gene. The CDR3 covers 13 residues. CDR3 coding DNA: TGCGCCAGCAGCCTACAGGATAACTATGGCTGCACCTTC. Protein sequence: CASSLQDNYGCTF.

This chain uses TRBV7-9 with TRBJ1-2; TRBD1 matches 11 bases. Germline loops: CDR1 SEHNR, CDR2 FQNEAQ (reference sequence). CDR3 length equals 15 residues. V was pared by 7 bases and J by 4 bases, with 8 bases of the junction left unmatched. The CDR3 coding sequence is TGTGCCAGCACTCAATCCGGACAGGGGGCCTATGGCTACACCTTC. Encoded protein: CASTQSGQGAYGYTF.

V gene TRBV5-1 combines with J gene TRBJ1-6; possibly TRBD1 for D (6 bases). Looked up from germline, CDR1 is SGHRS and CDR2 is YFSETQ. The germline V and J ends were trimmed by 0 bases and 10 bases, with 14 bases remaining between them. This CDR3 has 15 residues. CDR3 residues: CASSLEGTLASPLHF. DNA for the CDR3: TGCGCCAGCAGCTTGGAGGGGACACTGGCATCACCCCTCCACTTT.

The chain combines TRBV4-1 with TRBJ2-4; weak D call: TRBD1 (5 bases). This CDR3 is 14 amino acids long. Germline V gene data show CDR1 as MGHRA and CDR2 as YSYEKL. V lost 0 bases and J lost 9, with 12 bases in between. Here the CDR3 DNA reads TGCGCCAGCAGCCAAGAAACGCAGCAGGGCATTCAGTACTTC. Its protein is CASSQETQQGIQYF.

The chain is built from TRBV5-1 and TRBJ2-2, with a weak D call TRBD2 (5 bases). This CDR3 contains 14 residues. The ends were cut back, 4 bases at V and 4 bases at J, with 11 bases in the middle. Germline V gene data show CDR1 as SGHRS and CDR2 as YFSETQ. CDR3 loop: CASSPGSATGELFF. As DNA, the CDR3 is TGCGCCAGCAGCCCGGGATCGGCCACCGGGGAGCTGTTTTTT.

Notes on this clonotype: This may be a read error: a much more frequent sequence differs by one nucleotide. The V gene is TRBV7-2, the J gene TRBJ2-3; TRBD2 matches at 8 bases. Germline values: CDR1 SGHTA, CDR2 FQGNSA. CDR3 length: 16 amino acids. The V segment lost 4 bases and the J segment 2 bases; nucleotides outside the gene matches: 8. CDR3 in amino acids: CASSWSGGGTTDTQYF. The CDR3, as DNA: TGTGCCAGCAGCTGGTCCGGCGGGGGGACCACAGATACGCAGTATTTT.

This clonotype was counted a single time. The chain joins TRBV12-3 or TRBV12-4 to TRBJ1-1; no clear D gene. The CDR3 spans 12 residues. Deletions cut 4 bases from V and 3 bases from J, with 6 bases between. In DNA form, the CDR3 reads TGTGCCAGCAGTTCCAGTGACACTGAAGCTTTCTTT. Translation gives CASSSSDTEAFF.